Presented here are 19 T cell receptor beta chains from one specimen sequenced in a study of response to subunit inactivated influenza vaccine. Using its own MiXCR run on the RT-PCR reads, TCRdb lists one record per CDR3 protein. The sample includes 650,000 to 800,000 distinct CDR3 sequences, about 15% seen only once; the top ten take approximately 7%. The specimen was PBMCs from blood, collected about 14 days before vaccination. The receptors were sampled from a middle-aged man who received an inactivated influenza vaccine.

This sequence joins TRBV6-1 and TRBJ1-5; unclear D gene. Germline values: CDR1 MNHNS, CDR2 SASEGT. This CDR3 spans 17 amino acids. V shed 1 base and J shed 6 bases, with 19 bases lying between them. The CDR3 spells CASSEGRGWGQGQPQHF. CDR3 nucleotide sequence: TGTGCCAGCAGTGAAGGGCGAGGGTGGGGTCAAGGTCAGCCCCAGCATTTT.

This clonotype has a handful of counts. V and J are TRBV11-2 and TRBJ2-1, with a possible D match to TRBD2 (6 bases). The CDR3 consists of 15 residues. Per germline, CDR1 SGHAT and CDR2 FQNNGV. V lost 1 base to trimming and J lost 9 bases, with 16 bases between them. Here the CDR3 DNA reads TGTGCCAGCAGCTTAGCAGCGGGCCCCGTGGGTGAGCAGTTCTTC. Encoded protein: CASSLAAGPVGEQFF.

This clonotype has only a few counts. The rearrangement joins TRBV13 to TRBJ2-1, with D unresolved. Germline V gene sequence: CDR1 PRHDT, CDR2 FYEKMQ (reference sequence). CDR3 size: 14 residues. With 5 bases removed from V and 0 bases from J, the gap between germline ends came to 8 bases. CDR3 sequence: CASSADNSYNEQFF. The CDR3 nucleotides are TGTGCCAGCAGCGCCGACAACTCCTACAATGAGCAGTTCTTC.

In this sample, this clonotype turned up a few times. The gene calls are TRBV6-2 or TRBV6-3 and TRBJ1-5, with D maybe TRBD1 (5 bases). Germline V gene data show CDR1 as MNHEY and CDR2 as SVGEGT. The CDR3 length is 12 residues. Trimming took off 7 bases at V and 5 bases at J, with 9 bases between the two ends. CDR3 region: CASKVTDQPQHF. The DNA for the CDR3 is TGTGCCAGCAAAGTGACAGATCAGCCCCAGCATTTT.

The rearrangement joins TRBV9 to TRBJ1-6; tentatively, D is TRBD1 (5 bases). The CDR3 covers 16 residues. The V and J ends lost 0 bases and 8 bases respectively, with 15 bases between them. Germline loops: CDR1 SGDLS, CDR2 YYNGEE. The DNA for the CDR3 is TGTGCCAGCAGCGTAGGAGTCTGGGGGGTTGATTCACCCCTCCACTTT. Protein: CASSVGVWGVDSPLHF.

CDR3 sequence (DNA): TGTGCCAGCAGGAATCCATGGGGGGACAGGGGGGCTTTCTTT. It yields the protein CASRNPWGDRGAFF. The V gene is TRBV7-2, the J gene TRBJ1-1, with 11 nucleotides matching TRBD1. Germline loops: CDR1 SGHTA, CDR2 FQGNSA. The CDR3 has 14 residues. J was trimmed by 11 bases and V by 6 bases; bases with no gene match: 11.

The chain couples TRBV6-5 to TRBJ2-7; TRBD1 or TRBD2 may be the D gene (5 bases each). The V end lost 4 bases, the J end lost 4 bases, and 23 bases lay between the germline ends. The CDR3 sequence is 17 residues long. CDR1 is MNHEY and CDR2 is SVGAGI in the germline V gene. CDR3: CASSSPRYGTGHYEQYF. CDR3 in DNA: TGTGCCAGCAGTTCCCCTCGTTACGGGACGGGGCATTACGAGCAGTACTTC.

The gene calls are TRBV2 and TRBJ2-5; TRBD2 might be the D (6 bases). The CDR3 sequence is 17 residues long. The V gene's germline CDR1 is SNHLY and CDR2 FYNNEI. V was trimmed by 0 bases and J by 3 bases, leaving 17 bases between them. This CDR3 reads CASSEANSGRIKETQYF. The CDR3 DNA sequence: TGTGCCAGCAGTGAAGCGAATAGCGGACGAATAAAAGAGACCCAGTACTTC. Combining the CDR3 with reference TRBV2 and TRBJ2-5 gives the whole variable domain EPEVTQTPSHQVTQMGQEVILRCVPISNHLYFYWYRQILGQKVEFLVSFYNNEISEKSEIFDDQFSVERPDGSNFTLKIRSTKLEDSAMYFCASSEANSGRIKETQYFGPGTRLLVL.

This clonotype was picked up a small number of times. This rearrangement joins TRBV5-1 to TRBJ2-5; tentative D call: TRBD2 (6 bases). The CDR3 is 15 amino acids. The germline V gene encodes CDR1 SGHRS and CDR2 YFSETQ. Trimming left V 5 bases short and J 1 base short, with 15 bases between. The CDR3 is CASRMRGDLQETQYF. In DNA, the CDR3 is TGCGCCAGCAGAATGCGGGGCGACCTCCAAGAGACCCAGTACTTC.

This clonotype was counted at least ten times. The chain is built from TRBV12-3 or TRBV12-4 and TRBJ2-2, with unresolved D. Trimming stripped 6 bases from V and 4 bases from J, with 9 bases between. This CDR3 has 13 amino acids. The CDR3 bases are TGTGCCAGCAGCCTTAGGGCCACCGGGGAGCTGTTTTTT. Translated, it gives CASSLRATGELFF.

The CDR3 DNA follows: TGTGCCAGCAGGGGAATTGGGGACATTCAGTACTTC. It translates to CASRGIGDIQYF. The V gene is TRBV14, the J gene TRBJ2-4; D uncertain. This CDR3 contains 12 residues. Germline CDR1 is SGHDN and CDR2 is FVKESK. Trimming took 6 bases from V and 8 from J, leaving 11 bases between them.

This chain uses TRBV9 with TRBJ2-3, with D perhaps matching TRBD2 (5 bases). This CDR3 contains 16 residues. Germline V gene lookup returns CDR1 SGDLS and CDR2 YYNGEE. The V end was cut by 6 bases, the J end by 1 base, with 18 bases between. This CDR3 is CASTRAGPVGTDTQYF. The CDR3 DNA reads as TGTGCCAGCACCCGGGCGGGCCCGGTTGGCACAGATACGCAGTATTTT.

The chain links TRBV7-9 to TRBJ1-4, with 7 bases that match TRBD1. J lost 4 bases, V lost 5 bases, and 13 bases had no gene match. CDR3 length equals 17 residues. The V gene's germline CDR1 is SEHNR and CDR2 FQNEAQ (reference sequence). The CDR3 DNA reads TGTGCCAGCAGCCCCAGGGGGGGACCCTGGGGTAATGAAAAACTGTTTTTT. This encodes CASSPRGGPWGNEKLFF.

The chain employs TRBV28 and TRBJ2-7; D gene unclear. The CDR3 has 16 residues. Looked up from germline, CDR1 is MDHEN and CDR2 is SYDVKM. Trimming left V 1 base short and J 2 bases short, with 15 bases between. The CDR3 nucleotides are TGTGCCAGCAGTTTATATCGTGACCAGGCAGCCTACGAGCAGTACTTC. As protein: CASSLYRDQAAYEQYF.

J is TRBJ2-3 and V is TRBV6-2 or TRBV6-3; 7 bases match TRBD1. CDR3 size: 15 residues. The germline CDR1 and CDR2 sequences are MNHEY and SVGEGT. The V and J ends lost 2 bases and 5 bases, in that order; junction bases with no gene match: 7. In DNA form, the CDR3 reads TGTGCCAGCAGTTACCTCGACAGGGTTGGAGATACGCAGTATTTT. It yields the protein CASSYLDRVGDTQYF.

This chain joins TRBV3-1 and TRBJ2-3; 11 nucleotides agree with TRBD2. Germline V gene sequence: CDR1 LGHDT, CDR2 YNNKEL (reference sequence). The V gene end was trimmed by 4 bases and the J gene end by 7 bases; junction bases not matched to a gene: 4. This CDR3 comprises 14 residues. The CDR3: CASSPSTSGNTQYF. CDR3 in DNA: TGTGCCAGCAGCCCATCGACTAGCGGGAATACGCAGTATTTT.

This clonotype was recorded many times. The V and J genes are TRBV7-8 and TRBJ2-7, with D perhaps matching TRBD1 (5 bases). Germline V gene sequence: CDR1 SGHVS, CDR2 FQNEAQ. This CDR3 has 14 amino acids. V was trimmed by 0 bases and J by 4 bases, leaving 10 bases between them. The CDR3 coding sequence is TGTGCCAGCAGCTTAGCGGGCGACAGTTACGAGCAGTACTTC. It specifies CASSLAGDSYEQYF. Supplemented by reference TRBV7-8 and TRBJ2-7, the full variable domain reads GAGVSQSPRYKVAKRGQDVALRCDPISGHVSLFWYQQALGQGPEFLTYFQNEAQLDKSGLPSDRFFAERPEGSVSTLKIQRTQQEDSAVYLCASSLAGDSYEQYFGPGTRLTVT.

This clonotype was detected a few times. V is TRBV12-3 or TRBV12-4 and J is TRBJ2-2; no clear D. The V end lost 5 bases, the J end lost 6 bases, and 7 bases lay between the germline ends. This CDR3 region has 12 residues. The CDR3 nucleotides are TGTGCCAGCAGTCACCAGGCCGGGGAGCTGTTTTTT. It is translated as CASSHQAGELFF.

At least ten counts were recorded for this clonotype. The chain is built from TRBV11-1 and TRBJ2-3; 14 nucleotides line up with TRBD2. The CDR3 is 19 amino acids. Germline CDR1 reads SGHAT; CDR2 reads FQDESV (reference sequence). V lost 5 bases to trimming and J lost 1 base; unmatched junction nucleotides: 11. CDR3 nucleotides: TGTGCCAGCAGCGCCCCGGGACTAGCGGGGGTGCTGCGCACAGATACGCAGTATTTT. Protein product: CASSAPGLAGVLRTDTQYF.